The clone carrying this TCR beta chain was counted at least ten times. Its antigen is not known. This sample was included in a study of T cells in Graves' hyperthyroidism and ophthalmopathy. Clinical symptoms, serum thyroxine and TRAb, thyroid ultrasound and orbital computed tomography together formed the diagnostic basis. Researchers took RNA transcripts and amplified the TCR beta CDR3 regions from them. HTBI primers were used for first-round RT-PCR of the TCR CDR3. One entry per CDR3 protein results from TCRdb running MiXCR on the multiplex PCR reads. This sample has about 570,000 distinct CDR3 sequences, with 46% found just once. Notes on the study in general: From stable hyperthyroidism, ophthalmopathy was set apart by a 13 V-J model. Ophthalmopathy, as predicted by the model, came a median about seven months after the prediction.

The CDR3 extends over 15 amino acids. Germline V gene data show CDR1 as MNHEY and CDR2 as SVGAGI. V lost 7 bases and J lost 4, with 16 bases in between. The clonotype originates from an adult woman with Graves' disease, either hyperthyroidism or ophthalmopathy (not recorded which). V usage is TRBV6-5 and J usage is TRBJ2-2; possibly TRBD2 for D (6 bases). Source material: peripheral blood or thyroid tissue (not recorded which). CDR3 DNA: TGTGCCAGCAATTCTGGCGGGACGGGCACCGGGGAGCTGTTTTTT. This codes for CASNSGGTGTGELFF.